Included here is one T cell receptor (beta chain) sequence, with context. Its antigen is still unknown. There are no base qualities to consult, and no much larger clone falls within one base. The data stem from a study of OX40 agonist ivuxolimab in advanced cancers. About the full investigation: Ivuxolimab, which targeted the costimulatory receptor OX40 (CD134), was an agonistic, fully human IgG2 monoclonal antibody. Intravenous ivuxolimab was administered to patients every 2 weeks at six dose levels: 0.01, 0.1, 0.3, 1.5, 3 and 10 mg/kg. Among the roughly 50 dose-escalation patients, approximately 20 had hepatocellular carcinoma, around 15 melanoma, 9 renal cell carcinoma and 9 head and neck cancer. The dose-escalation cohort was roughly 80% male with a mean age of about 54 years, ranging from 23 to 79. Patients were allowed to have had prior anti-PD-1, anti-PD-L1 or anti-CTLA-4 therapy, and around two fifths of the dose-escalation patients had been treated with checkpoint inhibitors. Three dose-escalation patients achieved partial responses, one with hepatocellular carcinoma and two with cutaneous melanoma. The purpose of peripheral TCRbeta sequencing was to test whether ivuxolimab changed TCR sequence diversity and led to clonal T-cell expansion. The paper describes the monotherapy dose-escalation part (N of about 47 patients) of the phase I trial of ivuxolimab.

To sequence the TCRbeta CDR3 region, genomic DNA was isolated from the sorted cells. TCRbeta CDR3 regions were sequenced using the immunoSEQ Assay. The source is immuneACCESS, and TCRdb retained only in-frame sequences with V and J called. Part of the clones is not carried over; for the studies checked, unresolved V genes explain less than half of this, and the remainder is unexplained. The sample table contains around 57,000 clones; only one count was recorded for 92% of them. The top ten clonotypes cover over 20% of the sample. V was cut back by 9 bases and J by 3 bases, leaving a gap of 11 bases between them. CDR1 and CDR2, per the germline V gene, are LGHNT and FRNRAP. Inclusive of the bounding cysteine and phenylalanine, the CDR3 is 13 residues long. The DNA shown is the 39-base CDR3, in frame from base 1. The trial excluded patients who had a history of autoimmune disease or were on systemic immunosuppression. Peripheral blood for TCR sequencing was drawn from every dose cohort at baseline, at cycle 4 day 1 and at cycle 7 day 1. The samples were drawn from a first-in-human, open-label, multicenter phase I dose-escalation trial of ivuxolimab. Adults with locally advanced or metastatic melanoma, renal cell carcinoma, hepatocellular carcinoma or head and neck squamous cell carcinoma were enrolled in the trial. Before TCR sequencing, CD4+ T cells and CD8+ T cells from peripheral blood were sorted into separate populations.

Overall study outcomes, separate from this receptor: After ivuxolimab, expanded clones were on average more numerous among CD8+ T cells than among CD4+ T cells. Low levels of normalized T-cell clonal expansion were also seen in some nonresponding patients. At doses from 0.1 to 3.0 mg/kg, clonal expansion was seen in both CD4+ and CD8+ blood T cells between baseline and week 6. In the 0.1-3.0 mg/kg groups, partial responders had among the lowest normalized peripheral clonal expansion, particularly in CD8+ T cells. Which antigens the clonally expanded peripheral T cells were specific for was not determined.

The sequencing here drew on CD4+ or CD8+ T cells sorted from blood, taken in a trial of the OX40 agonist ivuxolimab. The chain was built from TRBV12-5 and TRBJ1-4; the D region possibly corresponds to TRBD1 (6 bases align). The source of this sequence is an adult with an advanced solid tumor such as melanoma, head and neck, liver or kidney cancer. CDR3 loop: CASAGDPNEKLFF. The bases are TGTGCTAGCGCAGGGGACCCTAATGAAAAACTGTTTTTT.